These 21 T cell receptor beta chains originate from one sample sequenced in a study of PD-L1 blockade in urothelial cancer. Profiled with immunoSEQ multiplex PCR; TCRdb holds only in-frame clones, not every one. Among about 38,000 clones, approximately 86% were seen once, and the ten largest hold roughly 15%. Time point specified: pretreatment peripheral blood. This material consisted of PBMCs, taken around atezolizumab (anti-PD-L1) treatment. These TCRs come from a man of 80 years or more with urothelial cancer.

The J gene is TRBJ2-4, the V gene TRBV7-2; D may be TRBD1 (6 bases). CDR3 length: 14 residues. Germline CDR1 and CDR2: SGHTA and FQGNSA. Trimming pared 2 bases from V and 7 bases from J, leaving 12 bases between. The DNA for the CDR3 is TGTGCCAGCAGCTTAACAGGGTCGGGCAACATTCAGTACTTC. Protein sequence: CASSLTGSGNIQYF.

The CDR3 protein is CASKPDREAGYTF. As DNA, the CDR3 is TGTGCCAGCAAGCCCGACAGGGAGGCTGGCTACACCTTC. This chain links TRBV27 with TRBJ1-2; 7 bases map to TRBD1. Looked up from germline, CDR1 is MNHEY and CDR2 is SMNVEV (reference sequence). The CDR3 contains 13 residues. V lost 7 bases to trimming and J lost 7 bases; unmatched junction nucleotides: 9.

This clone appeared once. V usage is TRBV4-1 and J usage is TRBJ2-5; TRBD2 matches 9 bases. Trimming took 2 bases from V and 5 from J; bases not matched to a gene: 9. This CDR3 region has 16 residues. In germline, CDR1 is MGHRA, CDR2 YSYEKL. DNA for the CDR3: TGCGCCAGCAGCCAACAGGGCGCGGGAGGGGGTGAGACCCAGTACTTC. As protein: CASSQQGAGGGETQYF.

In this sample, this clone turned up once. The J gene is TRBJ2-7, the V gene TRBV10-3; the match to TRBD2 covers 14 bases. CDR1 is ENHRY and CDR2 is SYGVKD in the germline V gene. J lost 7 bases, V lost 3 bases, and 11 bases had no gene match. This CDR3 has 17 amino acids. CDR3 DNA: TGTGCCATCAGTGACCCGGGACTAGCGGGAGTCGGTGGGGAGCAGTACTTC. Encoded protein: CAISDPGLAGVGGEQYF.

The CDR3 spells CASSVSRPRGANVLTF. CDR3 coding DNA: TGTGCCAGCAGCGTAAGTCGGCCGCGGGGGGCCAACGTCCTGACTTTC. The V and J genes are TRBV9 and TRBJ2-6; D is unclear. V was clipped by 1 base and J by 4 bases, with 12 bases between them. CDR1 and CDR2 (germline): SGDLS, YYNGEE. The length of the CDR3 is 16 residues.

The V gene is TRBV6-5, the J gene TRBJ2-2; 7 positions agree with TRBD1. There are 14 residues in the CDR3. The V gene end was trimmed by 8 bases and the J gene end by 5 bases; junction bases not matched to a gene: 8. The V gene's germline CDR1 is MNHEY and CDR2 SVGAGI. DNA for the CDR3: TGTGCCAGCTTGGGGGACAGCAGGACCGGGGAGCTGTTTTTT. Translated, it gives CASLGDSRTGELFF.

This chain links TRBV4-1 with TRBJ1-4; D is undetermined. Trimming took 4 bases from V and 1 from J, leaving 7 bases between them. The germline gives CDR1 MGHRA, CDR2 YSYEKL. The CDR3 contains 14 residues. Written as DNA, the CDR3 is TGCGCCAGCAGCCCACAGCAAACTAATGAAAAACTGTTTTTT. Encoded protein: CASSPQQTNEKLFF.

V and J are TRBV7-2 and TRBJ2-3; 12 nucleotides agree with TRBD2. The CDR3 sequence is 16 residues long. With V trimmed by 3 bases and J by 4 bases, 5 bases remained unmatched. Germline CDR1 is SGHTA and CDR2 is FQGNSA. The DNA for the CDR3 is TGTGCCAGCAGCTTTTCTAGCGGGAGGGGGCCAGATACGCAGTATTTT. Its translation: CASSFSSGRGPDTQYF.

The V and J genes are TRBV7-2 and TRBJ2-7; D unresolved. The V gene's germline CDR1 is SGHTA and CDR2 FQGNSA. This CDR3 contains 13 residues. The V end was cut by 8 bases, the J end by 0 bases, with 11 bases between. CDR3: CASEAASSYEQYF. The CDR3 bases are TGTGCCAGCGAGGCGGCTAGCTCCTACGAGCAGTACTTC.

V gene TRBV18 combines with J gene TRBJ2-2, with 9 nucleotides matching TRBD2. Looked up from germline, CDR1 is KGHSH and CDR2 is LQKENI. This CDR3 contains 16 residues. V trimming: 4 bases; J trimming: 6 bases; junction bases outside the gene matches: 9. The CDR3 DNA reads TGTGCCAGCTCACTGAATAGCGGGAGCCCTGCCGGGGAGCTGTTTTTT. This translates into CASSLNSGSPAGELFF.

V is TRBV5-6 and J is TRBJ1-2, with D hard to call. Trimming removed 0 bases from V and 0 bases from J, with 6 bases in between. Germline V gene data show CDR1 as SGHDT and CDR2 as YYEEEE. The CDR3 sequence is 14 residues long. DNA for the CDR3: TGTGCCAGCAGCTTGGATGGAGCTAACTATGGCTACACCTTC. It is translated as CASSLDGANYGYTF.

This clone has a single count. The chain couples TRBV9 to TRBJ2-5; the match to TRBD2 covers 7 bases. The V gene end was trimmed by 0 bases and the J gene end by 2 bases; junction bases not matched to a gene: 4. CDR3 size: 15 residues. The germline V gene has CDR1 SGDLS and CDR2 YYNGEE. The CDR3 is CASSVGSSGQETQYF. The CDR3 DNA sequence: TGTGCCAGCAGCGTAGGGTCTAGCGGACAAGAGACCCAGTACTTC.

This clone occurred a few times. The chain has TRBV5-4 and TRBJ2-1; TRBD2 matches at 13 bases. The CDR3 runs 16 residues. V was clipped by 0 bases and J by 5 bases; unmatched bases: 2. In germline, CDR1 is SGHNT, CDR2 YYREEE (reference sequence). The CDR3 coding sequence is TGTGCCAGCAGCTTGGGGGGACTAGCGGGAAACAATGAGCAGTTCTTC. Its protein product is CASSLGGLAGNNEQFF.

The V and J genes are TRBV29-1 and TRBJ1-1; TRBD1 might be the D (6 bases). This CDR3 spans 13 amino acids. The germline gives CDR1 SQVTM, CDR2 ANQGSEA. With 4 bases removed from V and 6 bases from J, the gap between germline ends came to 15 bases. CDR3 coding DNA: TGCAGCGTTGGTCAGGGGCTAGATGCTGAAGCTTTCTTT. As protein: CSVGQGLDAEAFF.

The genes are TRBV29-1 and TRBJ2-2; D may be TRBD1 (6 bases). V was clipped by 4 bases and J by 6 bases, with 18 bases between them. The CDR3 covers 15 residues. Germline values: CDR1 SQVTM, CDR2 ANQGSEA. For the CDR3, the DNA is TGCAGCGTTGGAGTGGGAACAGGGAGAGCCGGGGAGCTGTTTTTT. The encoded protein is CSVGVGTGRAGELFF.

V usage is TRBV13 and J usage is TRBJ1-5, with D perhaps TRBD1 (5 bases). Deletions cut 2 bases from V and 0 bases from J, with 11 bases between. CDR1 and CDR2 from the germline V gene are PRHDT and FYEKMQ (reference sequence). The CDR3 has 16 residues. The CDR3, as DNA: TGTGCCAGCAGCTTAAGGCAGGGTGGTAGCAATCAGCCCCAGCATTTT. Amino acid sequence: CASSLRQGGSNQPQHF.

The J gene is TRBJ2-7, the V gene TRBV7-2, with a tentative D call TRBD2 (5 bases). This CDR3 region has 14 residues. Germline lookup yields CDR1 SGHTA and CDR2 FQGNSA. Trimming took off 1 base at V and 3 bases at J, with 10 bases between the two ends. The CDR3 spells CASSLGRDLYEQYF. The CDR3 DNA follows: TGTGCCAGCAGCTTAGGACGGGATCTCTACGAGCAGTACTTC.

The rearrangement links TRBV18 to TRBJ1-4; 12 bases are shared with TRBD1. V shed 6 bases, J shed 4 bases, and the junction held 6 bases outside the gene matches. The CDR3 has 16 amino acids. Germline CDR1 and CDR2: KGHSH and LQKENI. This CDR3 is CASSLGQGALNEKLFF. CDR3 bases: TGTGCCAGCTCGCTGGGACAGGGGGCCCTTAATGAAAAACTGTTTTTT.

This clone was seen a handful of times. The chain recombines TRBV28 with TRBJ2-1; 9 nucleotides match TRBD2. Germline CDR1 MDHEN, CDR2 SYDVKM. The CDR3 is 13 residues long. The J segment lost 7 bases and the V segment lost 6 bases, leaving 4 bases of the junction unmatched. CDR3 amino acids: CASRRGGGNEQFF. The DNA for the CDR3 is TGTGCCAGCAGGCGGGGGGGCGGAAATGAGCAGTTCTTC.

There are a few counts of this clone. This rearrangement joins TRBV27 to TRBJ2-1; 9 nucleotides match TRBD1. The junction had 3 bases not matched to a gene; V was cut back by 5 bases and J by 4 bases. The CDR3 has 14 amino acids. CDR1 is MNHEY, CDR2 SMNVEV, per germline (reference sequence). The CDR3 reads CASSPGTGYNEQFF. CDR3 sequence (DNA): TGTGCCAGCAGTCCCGGGACAGGGTACAATGAGCAGTTCTTC.

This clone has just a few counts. CDR3 loop: CASSTGQGPLYEQYF. CDR3 in DNA: TGTGCCAGCAGTACCGGACAGGGGCCTCTATACGAGCAGTACTTC. The chain uses TRBV6-1 and TRBJ2-7, with 9 bases fitting TRBD1. V gave up 5 bases and J gave up 4 bases; unmatched junction bases: 9. Germline CDR1 and CDR2: MNHNS and SASEGT. The CDR3 consists of 15 residues.